The present entry profiles one T cell receptor (beta chain) with its context. V was clipped by 5 bases and J by 0 bases, with 8 bases between them. CDR3 size: 14 residues. Looked up from germline, CDR1 is SGHNT and CDR2 is YENEEA. Generated by immunoSEQ multiplex PCR, the TCRdb table keeps only in-frame clones and is missing some. The repertoire holds around 99,000 clones, with around 89% as singletons. This specimen belongs to a study of control samples from healthy donors and cancer patients. J is TRBJ2-1 and V is TRBV11-3, with D possibly matching TRBD1 (6 bases). This receptor was identified in a woman between 45 and 65 years old in good health. The source material was blood. The CDR3 DNA reads TGTGCCAGCAGCCTAGGGGGCTCCTACAATGAGCAGTTCTTC. Residues: CASSLGGSYNEQFF.